This is a list of T cell receptor beta chains from one sample in a study of beta chain features in type 1 diabetes. Assay used: immunoSEQ multiplex PCR; TCRdb lists only in-frame clones, some missing. The sample lists hundreds of thousands of clones; 13% were seen once. Sample: naive CD4+ T cells from blood. The receptors stem from a young man with type 1 diabetes. The CDR3 runs from the conserved cysteine through the conserved F or W. The order of the fields is V gene, clone size, CDR3 length, D gene, J gene, CDR3 DNA, CDR3 protein. D genes are given only for firm matches. Size is omitted from some rows. Given values are once, few, many or a class for expanded clones.

TRBV19	-	14	TRBD1	TRBJ2-1	TGTGCCAGTACCGAGGAAGACAGGGTAAATGAGCAGTTCTTC	CASTEEDRVNEQFF
TRBV2	-	13	-	TRBJ1-2	TGTGCCAGCAGTGAAGCACCGAGCTATGGCTACACCTTC	CASSEAPSYGYTF
TRBV6-1	few	14	-	TRBJ2-5	TGTGCCAGCAGTGACAGGGGGGGGCAGGGGACCCAGTACTTC	CASSDRGGQGTQYF
TRBV30	few	13	-	TRBJ1-1	TGTGCCTGGAAAAGGGGGGCTAACACTGAAGCTTTCTTT	CAWKRGANTEAFF
TRBV15	few	15	-	TRBJ1-6	TGTGCCACCAGCAGAGTTTACACTGATAATTCACCCCTCCACTTT	CATSRVYTDNSPLHF
TRBV30	few	12	-	TRBJ1-6	TGTGCCTGGAGCCAGGGGAGTTCACCCCTCCACTTT	CAWSQGSSPLHF
TRBV7-9	-	15	-	TRBJ2-1	TGTGCCAGCAGCTTAGAGGCGTGGTCTGGGGATGAGCAGTTCTTC	CASSLEAWSGDEQFF
TRBV5-4	-	18	-	TRBJ2-3	TGTGCCAGCAGCTTAGTCGCATGGGAGCCAAGAAACACAGATACGCAGTATTTT	CASSLVAWEPRNTDTQYF
TRBV28	few	18	-	TRBJ2-2	TGTGCCAGCAAGAACAGGGGAGGAAAGGAAAGCAGGACCGGGGAGCTGTTTTTT	CASKNRGGKESRTGELFF
TRBV5-4	-	14	TRBD1	TRBJ2-5	TGTGCCAGCAGCTCTACAGGGGTTGGAGAGACCCAGTACTTC	CASSSTGVGETQYF
TRBV6-1	-	12	-	TRBJ1-1	TGTGCCAGCAGTCGTCAGGCGCTTGAAGCTTTCTTT	CASSRQALEAFF
TRBV28	few	15	TRBD2	TRBJ2-3	TGTGCCAGCACCTCCCCGCCTAGCGGGGCAGATACGCAGTATTTT	CASTSPPSGADTQYF
TRBV4-1	-	11	-	TRBJ2-7	TGCGCCACGGGGACCCCCTACGAGCAGTACTTC	CATGTPYEQYF
TRBV18	few	15	-	TRBJ2-6	TGTGCCAGCTCAACCTGGGATTCTGGGGCCAACGTCCTGACTTTC	CASSTWDSGANVLTF
TRBV27	few	15	TRBD1	TRBJ1-1	TGTGCCAGCAGTTTAAGGGAGGGGGCCGGCACTGAAGCTTTCTTT	CASSLREGAGTEAFF
TRBV30	few	11	-	TRBJ1-1	TGTGCCTGGAGTACTCGCACTGAAGCTTTCTTT	CAWSTRTEAFF
TRBV11-3	-	16	-	TRBJ2-1	TGTGCCAGCAGCTCCCTGTCGACAGCTCCCTACAATGAGCAGTTCTTC	CASSSLSTAPYNEQFF
TRBV2	once	14	TRBD1	TRBJ1-2	TGTGCCAGCATCTCCGCAGGGGGCGCGGGGGGCTACACCTTC	CASISAGGAGGYTF
TRBV7-9	-	13	-	TRBJ2-1	TGTGCCAGCATCCTCGGAGGGTTGAATGAGCAGTTCTTC	CASILGGLNEQFF
TRBV28	few	14	-	TRBJ2-7	TGTGCCAGCAGTTTGGAAGGGCGAACCTACGAGCAGTACTTC	CASSLEGRTYEQYF
TRBV30	-	14	TRBD1	TRBJ2-7	TGTGCCTGGCGCCGGGACAGGGGTCACTACGAGCAGTACTTC	CAWRRDRGHYEQYF
TRBV23-1	-	13	-	TRBJ1-2	TGCGCCAGCAGTCAATCGCGGCAGGGCGGCTACACCTTC	CASSQSRQGGYTF